These T cell receptor beta chains were read from a single sample in a study of T cell repertoires in cytomegalovirus infection. MiXCR, run by TCRdb on the reads, gives a single entry per CDR3 protein. The sample includes over 200,000 distinct CDR3 sequences, around 13% of them seen just once. The sample consisted of PBMCs. The receptors originated from a human donor in good health (CMV status not recorded). Some clones in this sample may be carry-over from other donors' samples. Each CDR3 is given with its conserved first and last residue. Fields, in order: J gene, D gene, V gene, clone size, CDR3 protein, CDR3 DNA. The D gene is left open where the match is weak. Expanded clones are given a class, and other clones once, few, many or no size at all.

J gene: TRBJ2-1
D gene: -
V gene: TRBV5-5
clone size: few
CDR3 protein: CASSFLLGRIDGEQFF
CDR3 DNA: TGTGCCAGCAGCTTTCTCCTGGGAAGAATAGATGGTGAGCAGTTCTTC

J gene: TRBJ1-3
D gene: -
V gene: TRBV6-5
clone size: few
CDR3 protein: CASSYWGSGSGNTIYF
CDR3 DNA: TGTGCCAGCAGTTATTGGGGGAGTGGGTCTGGAAACACCATATATTTT

J gene: TRBJ2-3
D gene: -
V gene: TRBV3-1
clone size: many
CDR3 protein: CASSQVVGGRRSDTQYF
CDR3 DNA: TGTGCCAGCAGCCAAGTGGTTGGGGGGCGCAGATCCGATACGCAGTATTTT

J gene: TRBJ1-4
D gene: TRBD1
V gene: TRBV7-2
clone size: many
CDR3 protein: CASSPPTGVREKLFF
CDR3 DNA: TGTGCCAGCAGCCCGCCGACAGGGGTTCGTGAAAAACTGTTTTTT

J gene: TRBJ2-2
D gene: -
V gene: TRBV29-1
clone size: -
CDR3 protein: CSVESRGAGELFF
CDR3 DNA: TGCAGCGTTGAATCCAGGGGGGCCGGGGAGCTGTTTTTT

J gene: TRBJ2-5
D gene: -
V gene: TRBV28
clone size: many
CDR3 protein: CASSSPGHQRETQYF
CDR3 DNA: TGTGCCAGCAGTTCCCCGGGACATCAGAGGGAGACCCAGTACTTC

J gene: TRBJ1-4
D gene: -
V gene: TRBV7-2
clone size: many
CDR3 protein: CASSLGLGEKLFF
CDR3 DNA: TGTGCCAGCAGCTTAGGACTTGGTGAAAAACTGTTTTTT

J gene: TRBJ2-7
D gene: -
V gene: TRBV20-1
clone size: few
CDR3 protein: CSASGKGPSEQYF
CDR3 DNA: TGCAGTGCTAGCGGTAAAGGGCCCAGCGAGCAGTACTTC

J gene: TRBJ2-3
D gene: -
V gene: TRBV7-2
clone size: many
CDR3 protein: CASSSALGGTDTQYF
CDR3 DNA: TGTGCCAGCAGCTCCGCCCTGGGCGGCACAGATACGCAGTATTTT

J gene: TRBJ2-7
D gene: -
V gene: TRBV12-3/TRBV12-4
clone size: many
CDR3 protein: CASSSVRGYEQYF
CDR3 DNA: TGTGCCAGCAGCTCGGTTCGGGGTTACGAGCAGTACTTC

J gene: TRBJ1-1
D gene: -
V gene: TRBV7-3
clone size: many
CDR3 protein: CASSLRGGDTEAFF
CDR3 DNA: TGTGCCAGCAGCTTAAGGGGCGGAGACACTGAAGCTTTCTTT

J gene: TRBJ2-7
D gene: TRBD2
V gene: TRBV27
clone size: few
CDR3 protein: CASRGLAASYEQYF
CDR3 DNA: TGTGCCAGCAGGGGACTAGCGGCCTCCTACGAGCAGTACTTC

J gene: TRBJ2-1
D gene: -
V gene: TRBV7-2
clone size: many
CDR3 protein: CASSLGYGTGARYNEQFF
CDR3 DNA: TGTGCCAGCAGCTTAGGTTACGGGACGGGGGCCAGGTACAATGAGCAGTTCTTC

J gene: TRBJ2-1
D gene: TRBD2
V gene: TRBV7-2
clone size: many
CDR3 protein: CASSFARLAAASYNEQFF
CDR3 DNA: TGTGCCAGCAGTTTCGCCCGACTAGCGGCCGCGTCCTACAATGAGCAGTTCTTC

J gene: TRBJ2-3
D gene: TRBD2
V gene: TRBV13
clone size: few
CDR3 protein: CASSSIYEATSGSTDTQYF
CDR3 DNA: TGTGCCAGCAGCTCTATTTATGAGGCGACTAGCGGGAGCACAGATACGCAGTATTTT

J gene: TRBJ2-5
D gene: -
V gene: TRBV5-6
clone size: -
CDR3 protein: CASSPGVRQETQYF
CDR3 DNA: TGTGCCAGCAGCCCAGGGGTGAGGCAAGAGACCCAGTACTTC

J gene: TRBJ2-7
D gene: -
V gene: TRBV28
clone size: -
CDR3 protein: CASGLREQYF
CDR3 DNA: TGTGCCAGCGGATTGCGCGAGCAGTACTTC

J gene: TRBJ1-1
D gene: -
V gene: TRBV27
clone size: many
CDR3 protein: CASSLPDRRSEAFF
CDR3 DNA: TGTGCCAGCAGTTTACCCGACAGGCGCTCTGAAGCTTTCTTT

J gene: TRBJ1-5
D gene: TRBD1
V gene: TRBV19
clone size: -
CDR3 protein: CASSIVRTGDQPQHF
CDR3 DNA: TGTGCCAGTAGTATAGTGAGGACAGGGGACCAGCCCCAGCATTTT

J gene: TRBJ2-3
D gene: -
V gene: TRBV19
clone size: -
CDR3 protein: CASTTSHPDTQYF
CDR3 DNA: TGTGCCAGTACAACTAGCCACCCAGATACGCAGTATTTT

J gene: TRBJ2-1
D gene: TRBD2
V gene: TRBV7-8
clone size: many
CDR3 protein: CASSWLAGGREQFF
CDR3 DNA: TGTGCCAGCAGCTGGCTAGCGGGAGGAAGAGAGCAGTTCTTC

J gene: TRBJ2-2
D gene: -
V gene: TRBV11-3
clone size: many
CDR3 protein: CASSSAPTGELFF
CDR3 DNA: TGTGCCAGCAGCTCAGCTCCGACCGGGGAGCTGTTTTTT

J gene: TRBJ2-7
D gene: -
V gene: TRBV6-5
clone size: -
CDR3 protein: CASSQGGYYEQYF
CDR3 DNA: TGTGCCAGCAGTCAGGGCGGTTACTACGAGCAGTACTTC

J gene: TRBJ2-7
D gene: -
V gene: TRBV7-2
clone size: many
CDR3 protein: CASSPHTGEQYF
CDR3 DNA: TGTGCCAGCAGTCCTCATACAGGAGAGCAGTACTTC

J gene: TRBJ2-7
D gene: -
V gene: TRBV6-2/TRBV6-3
clone size: few
CDR3 protein: CASRESRGVSYEQYF
CDR3 DNA: TGTGCCAGCAGGGAATCAAGGGGAGTATCCTACGAGCAGTACTTC

J gene: TRBJ1-1
D gene: -
V gene: TRBV7-9
clone size: many
CDR3 protein: CASSFIPGHNTEAFF
CDR3 DNA: TGTGCCAGCAGCTTTATCCCAGGGCATAACACTGAAGCTTTCTTT

J gene: TRBJ1-5
D gene: -
V gene: TRBV28
clone size: -
CDR3 protein: CASSEVQGSGNQPQHF
CDR3 DNA: TGTGCCAGCAGTGAAGTACAGGGTTCGGGCAATCAGCCCCAGCATTTT

J gene: TRBJ2-1
D gene: TRBD2
V gene: TRBV28
clone size: many
CDR3 protein: CASSTGTSGRRNEQFF
CDR3 DNA: TGTGCCAGCAGTACCGGGACTAGCGGGAGGAGGAATGAGCAGTTCTTC

J gene: TRBJ2-1
D gene: TRBD1
V gene: TRBV7-2
clone size: many
CDR3 protein: CASSSGQEQFF
CDR3 DNA: TGTGCCAGCAGCTCGGGACAGGAGCAGTTCTTC

J gene: TRBJ1-4
D gene: -
V gene: TRBV29-1
clone size: -
CDR3 protein: CSVESDGIAKKLFF
CDR3 DNA: TGCAGCGTTGAATCGGACGGTATTGCTAAAAAACTGTTTTTT

J gene: TRBJ2-3
D gene: -
V gene: TRBV7-8
clone size: many
CDR3 protein: CASSLAGGPADTQYF
CDR3 DNA: TGTGCCAGCAGCTTAGCGGGGGGGCCAGCAGATACGCAGTATTTT

J gene: TRBJ2-1
D gene: -
V gene: TRBV7-2
clone size: many
CDR3 protein: CASSSGPGEQFF
CDR3 DNA: TGTGCCAGCAGTTCAGGGCCAGGGGAGCAGTTCTTC

J gene: TRBJ2-7
D gene: TRBD1
V gene: TRBV11-2
clone size: -
CDR3 protein: CASSSSGTGYEQYF
CDR3 DNA: TGTGCCAGCAGCTCTTCCGGGACAGGGTACGAGCAGTACTTC

J gene: TRBJ2-5
D gene: TRBD1
V gene: TRBV29-1
clone size: -
CDR3 protein: CSVNSGTGAQETQYF
CDR3 DNA: TGCAGCGTAAACTCCGGGACAGGGGCCCAAGAGACCCAGTACTTC

J gene: TRBJ1-4
D gene: -
V gene: TRBV5-4
clone size: many
CDR3 protein: CASSADATNEKLFF
CDR3 DNA: TGTGCCAGCAGCGCGGATGCAACTAATGAAAAACTGTTTTTT

J gene: TRBJ2-1
D gene: -
V gene: TRBV11-1
clone size: -
CDR3 protein: CASSPGSSYNEQFF
CDR3 DNA: TGTGCCAGCAGCCCCGGCAGCTCCTACAATGAGCAGTTCTTC

J gene: TRBJ2-7
D gene: -
V gene: TRBV29-1
clone size: few
CDR3 protein: CSIARGSGYEQYF
CDR3 DNA: TGCAGCATCGCCAGGGGTAGTGGATACGAGCAGTACTTC

J gene: TRBJ2-3
D gene: -
V gene: TRBV5-5
clone size: few
CDR3 protein: CASSDLYTQYF
CDR3 DNA: TGTGCCAGCAGCGATCTGTATACGCAGTATTTT

J gene: TRBJ2-3
D gene: -
V gene: TRBV28
clone size: many
CDR3 protein: CASSFGVETDTQYF
CDR3 DNA: TGTGCCAGCAGTTTTGGGGTGGAAACAGATACGCAGTATTTT

J gene: TRBJ1-5
D gene: -
V gene: TRBV7-2
clone size: many
CDR3 protein: CASSLELGSNQPQHF
CDR3 DNA: TGTGCCAGCAGCTTAGAACTCGGGAGTAATCAGCCCCAGCATTTT

J gene: TRBJ1-5
D gene: -
V gene: TRBV7-2
clone size: few
CDR3 protein: CASSQVQVNQPQHF
CDR3 DNA: TGTGCCAGCAGCCAGGTACAAGTAAATCAGCCCCAGCATTTT

J gene: TRBJ2-1
D gene: -
V gene: TRBV24-1
clone size: many
CDR3 protein: CATSDLLGDGTTCNEQFF
CDR3 DNA: TGTGCCACCAGTGATTTGCTAGGGGACGGGACGACGTGCAATGAGCAGTTCTTC

J gene: TRBJ2-6
D gene: -
V gene: TRBV6-5
clone size: many
CDR3 protein: CASSYDESSGANVLTF
CDR3 DNA: TGTGCCAGCAGTTACGATGAATCCTCTGGGGCCAACGTCCTGACTTTC

J gene: TRBJ2-5
D gene: TRBD2
V gene: TRBV29-1
clone size: -
CDR3 protein: CSVSLLAGVTQETQYF
CDR3 DNA: TGCAGCGTTTCCCTTCTAGCGGGTGTAACACAAGAGACCCAGTACTTC

J gene: TRBJ2-3
D gene: -
V gene: TRBV10-2
clone size: few
CDR3 protein: CASSVPGSSTDTQYF
CDR3 DNA: TGCGCCAGCAGTGTACCGGGATCTAGCACAGATACGCAGTATTTT

J gene: TRBJ2-7
D gene: -
V gene: TRBV20-1
clone size: -
CDR3 protein: CSARDKGVPYEQYF
CDR3 DNA: TGCAGTGCTAGAGATAAGGGTGTTCCCTACGAGCAGTACTTC